Detailed here is one T cell receptor (beta chain). Its antigen has not been determined. Base qualities were left out, and no much larger clone turns up one base away. The CDR3 covers 16 residues, taking in both the cysteine and the phenylalanine. Here the CDR3 DNA is all that survives: 48 bases in frame from base 1. CDR1 and CDR2, per the germline V gene (reference sequence), are MNHEY and SMNVEV. V trim: 4 bases; J trim: 3 bases; unmatched bases: 7. The record originates from a study of cytomegalovirus exposure and HLA in healthy donors (TCRdb year 2017). Regarding the research as a whole: An earlier analysis of roughly 630 of the donors reported about 250 Gb of sequence data and 117 million unique TCR beta sequences from 150 million to 200 million T cells. About 280 gigabases of sequencing data and approximately 93 million unique TCR sequences were included in an early release covering several hundred HLA-typed donors. The genetic ancestry cluster associated with self-reported Caucasian donors included roughly 84% of the 300 to 400 genotyped donors. The study aimed to test whether signatures of past pathogen exposure could be identified by cataloging public T cell receptors. The study used immunosequencing to profile the T cell repertoires of about 670 subjects and linked those repertoires to cytomegalovirus serostatus. A separate validation cohort of roughly 110 different subjects was used in addition to the roughly 700-subject first cohort. The study combined high-throughput TCR immunosequencing, statistical association of individual TCRs with disease status, and machine learning to predict cytomegalovirus infection status. To study patterns of TCR occurrence, a later analysis re-analyzed previously published TCR beta repertoires from more than 550 donors and added high-resolution HLA genotyping. In the later analysis, no new phenotypic data were used to find candidate immune exposures; instead, reliance was placed on TCR beta sequences and their occurrence across donors. An earlier analysis of a few hundred of the donors applied high-throughput TCR beta sequencing to assess whether each TCR beta V gene segment acted as functional or pseudogenic. Alongside the repertoire data, information on donor age, sex, ethnicity and CMV serostatus was compiled. A later genetic analysis used genome-wide SNP genotypes for about three fifths of the 666 donors, treating that subset as a discovery cohort. Every repertoire in the discovery cohort had been generated on one and the same sequencing platform. Class I and class II HLA loci were covered by the typing at four-digit resolution. Typing coverage differed by locus: A, B, C, DRB1 and DQB1 were typed in roughly 629-630 donors, DQA1 in roughly 500, DPA1 in some 610, and DPB1 in just under 490. Four to six DR-DQ haplotypes were handled as single units for association and clustering, since linkage in the cohort was strong. On average, approximately 250,000 unique TCR beta nucleotide sequences were sequenced per donor among a few hundred genotyped donors of the cohort, with around 19% of those sequences being non-productive. Here is what the overall study found, with its caveats: Immune exposure information for the cohort was limited to CMV serostatus. Most TCR sequences were observed very rarely across donors, whereas some public TCRs were present in many individuals. A further reported finding was that TCR beta sequences accurately predicted the HLA-A and HLA-B alleles for most subjects in the first cohort. Because counts were too low, some 17 rarely observed V segments, including chromosome 9 orphons, were excluded from the earlier analysis of a few hundred of the donors. Because the 87-base-pair reads could not distinguish some IMGT-functional V segments, including TRBV6-2 and TRBV6-3, those segments were excluded. According to a later analysis, most CMV-associated TCR beta chains appeared to be HLA-restricted, and the HLA associations seemed to be driven largely by CMV exposure. Because HLA typing was missing for some donors at each locus, association tests included only the typed subset. In both the original and validation cohorts, the classifier was reported to diagnose cytomegalovirus status with high specificity and sensitivity. V-gene and J-gene trimming of TCR beta chains was associated with a missense DCLRE1C variant in a later genetic analysis, and the association was replicated in an independent cohort. A later analysis reported that several top co-occurrence clusters appeared linked to parvovirus B19, influenza, CMV and Epstein-Barr virus. A few of the identified cytomegalovirus-associated TCR beta chains were confirmed in vitro to be specific for cytomegalovirus antigens. A later genetic analysis reported fewer N-insertions in productive TCRs among donors in an Asian-associated ancestry cluster than the roughly 670-donor mean. A later analysis found that TCR association rates varied across HLA loci, with DRB1 alleles showing the most associated TCRs and HLA-C alleles the fewest. In a later analysis, HLA-associated TCR beta chains were found to be more clonally expanded and to have lower generation probabilities than equally common non-associated chains. It was suggested by the authors that the approach could potentially be generalized to other disease states and immunological phenotypes. Linkage disequilibrium might explain the correlated functional status among segregating V segments, but an unknown experimental factor could not be excluded. A cluster of highly shared sequence variants was judged likely to represent a technical artifact of the sequencing pipeline. Strong co-occurrence of HLA alleles, especially DR and DQ, made assigning TCR associations to individual alleles difficult. In a later analysis, around 17,000 TCR beta sequences were associated with specific HLA alleles at a false discovery rate of 0.05. The study listed over 150 TCR beta chains as associated with cytomegalovirus. This cohort had only TCR beta chains sequenced, and the lack of alpha or paired-chain data limited which features could be detected. Roughly uniform sequencing depth across donors was assumed in presence/absence analyses, although this assumption may not hold. Broadly in line with IMGT annotations, most TCR beta V segments showed up in productive rearrangements about 87% or about 30% of the time in an earlier analysis of around 600 of the donors.

The cohort consisted of more than 650 healthy bone marrow donors. All cohort members were sampled while nominally healthy, although unrecorded immune exposures were likely present. The donor tested CMV seropositive and was one of the 289 seropositive cohort members. A peripheral blood sample was collected from each donor, and TCR beta sequencing was performed on peripheral blood mononuclear cells. The Qiagen DNeasy Blood Extraction Kit was used to extract genomic DNA from the blood cell samples. The library was obtained by the immunoSEQ multiplex PCR assay. The multiplex PCR relied on a mix of 60 forward primers for TCR Vbeta segments and 13 reverse primers for TCR Jbeta segments. A multiplex PCR assay on genomic DNA amplified the CDR3 region of rearranged TCR beta genes. The Illumina HiSeq System was used to sequence the amplified TCR beta libraries as 87-base-pair reads. The published analysis was carried out like this. A later analysis tallied some 79 million unique TCR beta chains across the roughly 610 repertoires, and about 12 million of those chains were shared by two or more donors. Raw reads were error-corrected and collapsed into unique sequences by a nearest-neighbor algorithm in which closely related sequences were merged to remove PCR and sequencing errors. To assign V, D and J gene segments, CDR3 sequences were aligned to IMGT reference sequences. For a sequence to be retained, at least a six-nucleotide match to both a V gene segment and a J gene segment was required. Rearrangements were called productive when the CDR3 lacked stop codons and stayed in frame with V and J; all others were non-productive. Following IMGT convention, CDR3 was defined as the stretch from the second conserved V-encoded cysteine up to the conserved J-encoded phenylalanine. The earlier analysis of 587 of the donors excluded any sequence lacking an unambiguous match to a single V gene segment. In an earlier analysis of about 590 of the donors, a V segment was called functional when productive rearrangements were above 56.7%, and segregating when the standard deviation between donors exceeded 5%. A statistical classification framework was developed to diagnose cytomegalovirus status using the catalog of TCR beta chain sequences. V and J gene assignment, in a later analysis, came from comparing TCR nucleotide sequences with IMGT/GENE-DB human TR gene sequences. The TCRdist pipeline was used in a later analysis to assign CDR3 sequences and most-parsimonious VDJ recombination scenarios. In a later analysis, every TCR beta chain was defined by the combination of its CDR3 amino acid sequence and its V-gene family, and reads without a unique V-gene family were dropped. To address suspected cross-contamination and a sequencing artifact, a later analysis removed over 500 highly shared, low-generation-probability nucleotide sequences. A later analysis calculated a clonal expansion index for each public chain from normalized within-repertoire ranks of inferred template counts. Generation probabilities in a later analysis came from a VDJ recombination model fitted to out-of-frame rearrangements, and those results were checked against IGoR. In a later analysis, TCR-TCR, TCR-HLA and TCR-CMV co-occurrence was scored with hypergeometric tests, and a repertoire-size bias correction was applied to TCR pairs. In a later analysis, false discovery rates were estimated by permuting HLA or CMV assignments 20 times. In a later analysis, co-occurring TCRs were grouped using DBSCAN, with TCRdist sequence similarity added in when clustering inside HLA-allele-positive subsets. Repertoires with fewer than 30,000 or more than 120,000 public chains were left out of co-occurrence clustering, as were four to six repertoires with anomalous nucleotide sharing. In TCRdb, the immuneACCESS table is reduced to in-frame sequences with V and J assigned. These tables do not hold every clone; where another copy was compared, an unresolved V gene accounts for under half, and the others remain unexplained. V and J calls plus clone size are reproduced from that table; the DNA served to infer D and trimming. This sample comprises 110,000 to 150,000 clones, less than 85% of them detected only once. The ten largest clonotypes hold roughly 8.8% of the sample.

This clonotype originated in a woman between 50 and 59 years old in good health and CMV-seropositive. The chain is made from TRBV27 and TRBJ1-3, with 9 bases aligning to TRBD1. Sequences were obtained from PBMCs. CDR3 reads: CASSSSSTGGGNTIYF. The bases read TGTGCCAGCAGTTCATCTTCGACAGGGGGTGGAAACACCATATATTTT.